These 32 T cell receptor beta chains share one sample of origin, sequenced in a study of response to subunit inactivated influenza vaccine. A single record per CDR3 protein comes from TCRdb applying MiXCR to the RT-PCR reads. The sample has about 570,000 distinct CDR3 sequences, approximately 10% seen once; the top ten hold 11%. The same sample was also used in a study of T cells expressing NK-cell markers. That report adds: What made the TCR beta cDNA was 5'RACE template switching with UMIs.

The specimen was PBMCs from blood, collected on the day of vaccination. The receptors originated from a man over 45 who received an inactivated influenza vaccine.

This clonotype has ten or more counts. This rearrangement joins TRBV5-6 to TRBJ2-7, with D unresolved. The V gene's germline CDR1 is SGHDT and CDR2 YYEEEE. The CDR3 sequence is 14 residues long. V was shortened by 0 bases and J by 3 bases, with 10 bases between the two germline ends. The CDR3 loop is CASSLGMVLYEQYF. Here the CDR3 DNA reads TGTGCCAGCAGCTTGGGGATGGTCCTCTACGAGCAGTACTTC.

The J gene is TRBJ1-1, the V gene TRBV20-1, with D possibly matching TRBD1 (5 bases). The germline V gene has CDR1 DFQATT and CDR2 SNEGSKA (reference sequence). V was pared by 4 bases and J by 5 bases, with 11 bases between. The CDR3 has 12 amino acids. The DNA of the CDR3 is TGCAGTGCTATCCCAGGGTTGACTGAAGCTTTCTTT. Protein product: CSAIPGLTEAFF.

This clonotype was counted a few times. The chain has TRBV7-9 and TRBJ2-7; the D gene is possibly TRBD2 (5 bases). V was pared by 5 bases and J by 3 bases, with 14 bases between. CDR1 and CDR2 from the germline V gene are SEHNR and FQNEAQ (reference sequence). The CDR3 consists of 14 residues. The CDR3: CASSPGNRGYEQYF. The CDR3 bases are TGTGCCAGCAGCCCGGGGAACAGAGGCTACGAGCAGTACTTC.

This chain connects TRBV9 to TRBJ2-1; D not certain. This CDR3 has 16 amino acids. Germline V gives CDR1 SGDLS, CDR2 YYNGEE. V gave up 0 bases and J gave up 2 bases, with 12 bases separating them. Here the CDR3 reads CASSVGVRSPYNEQFF. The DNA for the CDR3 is TGTGCCAGCAGCGTAGGCGTACGTAGTCCCTACAATGAGCAGTTCTTC.

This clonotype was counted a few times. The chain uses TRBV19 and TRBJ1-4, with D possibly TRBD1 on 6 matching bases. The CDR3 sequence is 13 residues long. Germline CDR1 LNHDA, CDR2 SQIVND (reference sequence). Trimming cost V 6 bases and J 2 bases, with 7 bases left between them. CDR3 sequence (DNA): TGTGCCAGTAGCACAGGGACTAATGAAAAACTGTTTTTT. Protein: CASSTGTNEKLFF. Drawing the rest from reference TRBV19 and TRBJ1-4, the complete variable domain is DGGITQSPKYLFRKEGQNVTLSCEQNLNHDAMYWYRQDPGQGLRLIYYSQIVNDFQKGDIAEGYSVSREKKESFPLTVTSAQKNPTAFYLCASSTGTNEKLFFGSGTQLSVL.

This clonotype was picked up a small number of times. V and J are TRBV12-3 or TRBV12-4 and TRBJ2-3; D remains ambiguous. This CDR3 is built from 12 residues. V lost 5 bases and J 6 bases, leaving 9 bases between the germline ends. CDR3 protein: CASSAVWDTQYF. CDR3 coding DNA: TGTGCCAGCAGTGCCGTGTGGGATACGCAGTATTTT.

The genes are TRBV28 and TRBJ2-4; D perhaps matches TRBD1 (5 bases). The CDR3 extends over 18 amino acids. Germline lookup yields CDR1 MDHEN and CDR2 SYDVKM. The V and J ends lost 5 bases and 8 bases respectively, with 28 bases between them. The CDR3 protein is CASSPRSNQGGVVDIQYF. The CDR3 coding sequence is TGTGCCAGCAGTCCACGAAGTAACCAGGGTGGAGTTGTGGACATTCAGTACTTC.

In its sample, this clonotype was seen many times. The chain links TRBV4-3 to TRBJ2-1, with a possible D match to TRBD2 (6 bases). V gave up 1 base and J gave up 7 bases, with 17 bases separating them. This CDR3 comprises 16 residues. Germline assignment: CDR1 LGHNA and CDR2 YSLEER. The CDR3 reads CASSQGGTSLTNEQFF. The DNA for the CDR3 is TGCGCCAGCAGCCAAGGGGGGACTTCTCTCACTAATGAGCAGTTCTTC.

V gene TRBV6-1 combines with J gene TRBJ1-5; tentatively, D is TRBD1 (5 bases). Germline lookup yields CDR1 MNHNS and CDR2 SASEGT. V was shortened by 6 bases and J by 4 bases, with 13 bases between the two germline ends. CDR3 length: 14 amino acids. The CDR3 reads CASRPGLGNQPQHF. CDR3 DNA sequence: TGTGCCAGCAGGCCGGGACTTGGGAATCAGCCCCAGCATTTT.

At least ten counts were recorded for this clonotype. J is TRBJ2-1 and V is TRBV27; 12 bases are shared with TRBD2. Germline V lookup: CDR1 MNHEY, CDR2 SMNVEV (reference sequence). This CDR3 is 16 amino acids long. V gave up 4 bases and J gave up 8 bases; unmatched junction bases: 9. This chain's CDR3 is CASSSLGLAGFDEQFF. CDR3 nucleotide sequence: TGTGCCAGCAGTTCCCTCGGACTAGCGGGATTCGATGAGCAGTTCTTC.

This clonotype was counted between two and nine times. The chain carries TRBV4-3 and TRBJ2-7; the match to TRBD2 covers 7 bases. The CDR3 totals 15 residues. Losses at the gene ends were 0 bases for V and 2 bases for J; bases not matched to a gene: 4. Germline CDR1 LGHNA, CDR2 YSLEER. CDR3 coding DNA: TGCGCCAGCAGCCAAGAGGCGGGGGAGCCCTACGAGCAGTACTTC. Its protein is CASSQEAGEPYEQYF.

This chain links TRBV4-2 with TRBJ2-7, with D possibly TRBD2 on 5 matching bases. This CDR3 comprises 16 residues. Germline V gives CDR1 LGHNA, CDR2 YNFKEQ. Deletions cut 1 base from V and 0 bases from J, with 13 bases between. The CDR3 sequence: CASSQVASGSSYEQYF. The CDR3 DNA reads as TGTGCCAGCAGCCAAGTAGCGAGCGGTAGCTCCTACGAGCAGTACTTC.

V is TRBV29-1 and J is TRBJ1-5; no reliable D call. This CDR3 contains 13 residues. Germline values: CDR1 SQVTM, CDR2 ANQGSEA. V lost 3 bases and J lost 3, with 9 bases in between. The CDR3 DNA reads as TGCAGCGTTGAGGAGGGTTTCAATCAGCCCCAGCATTTT. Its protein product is CSVEEGFNQPQHF.

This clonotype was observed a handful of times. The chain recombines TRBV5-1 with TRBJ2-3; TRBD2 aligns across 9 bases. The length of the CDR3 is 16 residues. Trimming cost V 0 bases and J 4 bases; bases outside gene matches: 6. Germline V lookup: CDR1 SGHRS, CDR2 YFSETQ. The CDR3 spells CASSLESGGPSDTQYF. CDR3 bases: TGCGCCAGCAGCTTGGAGAGCGGGGGGCCGTCAGATACGCAGTATTTT. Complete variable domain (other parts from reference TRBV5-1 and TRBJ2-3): KAGVTQTPRYLIKTRGQQVTLSCSPISGHRSVSWYQQTPGQGLQFLFEYFSETQRNKGNFPGRFSGRQFSNSRSEMNVSTLELGDSALYLCASSLESGGPSDTQYFGPGTRLTVL.

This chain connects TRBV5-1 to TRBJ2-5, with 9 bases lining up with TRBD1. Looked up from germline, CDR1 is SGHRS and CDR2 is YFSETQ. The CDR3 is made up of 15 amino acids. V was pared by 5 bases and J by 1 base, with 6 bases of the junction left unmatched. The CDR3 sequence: CASRLGQGLQETQYF. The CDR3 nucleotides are TGCGCCAGCAGACTCGGACAGGGGCTCCAAGAGACCCAGTACTTC.

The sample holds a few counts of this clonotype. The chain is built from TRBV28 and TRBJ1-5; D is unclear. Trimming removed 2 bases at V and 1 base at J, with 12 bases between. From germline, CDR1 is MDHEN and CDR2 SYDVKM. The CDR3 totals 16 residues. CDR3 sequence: CASSLAQRLSNQPQHF. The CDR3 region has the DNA TGTGCCAGCAGTTTAGCACAACGGCTAAGCAATCAGCCCCAGCATTTT.

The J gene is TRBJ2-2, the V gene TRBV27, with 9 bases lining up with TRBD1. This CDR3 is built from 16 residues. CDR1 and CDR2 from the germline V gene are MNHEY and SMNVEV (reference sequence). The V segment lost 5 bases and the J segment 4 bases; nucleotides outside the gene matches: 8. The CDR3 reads CASSRTGGTGTGELFF. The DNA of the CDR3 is TGTGCCAGCAGTCGCACAGGGGGCACGGGCACCGGGGAGCTGTTTTTT.

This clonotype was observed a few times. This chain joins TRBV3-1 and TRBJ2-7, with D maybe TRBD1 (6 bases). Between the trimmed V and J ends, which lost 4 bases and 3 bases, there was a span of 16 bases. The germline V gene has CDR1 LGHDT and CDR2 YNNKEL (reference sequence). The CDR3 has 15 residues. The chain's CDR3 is CASSPLGQSFYEQYF. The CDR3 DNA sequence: TGTGCCAGCAGCCCCTTAGGACAGTCTTTCTACGAGCAGTACTTC.

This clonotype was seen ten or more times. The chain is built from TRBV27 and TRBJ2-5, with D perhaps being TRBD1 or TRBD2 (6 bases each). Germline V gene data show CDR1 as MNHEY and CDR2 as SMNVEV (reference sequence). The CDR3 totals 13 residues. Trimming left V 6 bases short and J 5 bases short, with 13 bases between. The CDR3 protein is CASRRGGGETQYF. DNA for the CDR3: TGTGCCAGCAGGCGCGGAGGGGGGGAGACCCAGTACTTC.

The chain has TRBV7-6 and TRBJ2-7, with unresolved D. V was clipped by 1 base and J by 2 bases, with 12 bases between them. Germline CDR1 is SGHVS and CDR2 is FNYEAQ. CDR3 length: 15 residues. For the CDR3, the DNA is TGTGCCAGCAGCTTAGACGTTGGCCTGACCTACGAGCAGTACTTC. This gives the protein CASSLDVGLTYEQYF.

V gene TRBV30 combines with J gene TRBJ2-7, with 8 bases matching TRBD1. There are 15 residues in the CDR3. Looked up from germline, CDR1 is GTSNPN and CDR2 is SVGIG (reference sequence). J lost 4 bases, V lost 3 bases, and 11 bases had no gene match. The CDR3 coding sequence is TGTGCCTGGAGGAGACAGGGGAGAAATAAGTACGAGCAGTACTTC. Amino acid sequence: CAWRRQGRNKYEQYF.

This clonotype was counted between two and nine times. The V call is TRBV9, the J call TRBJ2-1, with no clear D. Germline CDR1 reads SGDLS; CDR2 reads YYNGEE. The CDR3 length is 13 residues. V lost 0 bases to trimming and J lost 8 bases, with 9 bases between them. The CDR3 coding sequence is TGTGCCAGCAGCGTAGGCGGCGGAGATGAGCAGTTCTTC. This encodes CASSVGGGDEQFF. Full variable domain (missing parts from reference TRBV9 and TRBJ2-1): DSGVTQTPKHLITATGQRVTLRCSPRSGDLSVYWYQQSLDQGLQFLIQYYNGEERAKGNILERFSAQQFPDLHSELNLSSLELGDSALYFCASSVGGGDEQFFGPGTRLTVL.

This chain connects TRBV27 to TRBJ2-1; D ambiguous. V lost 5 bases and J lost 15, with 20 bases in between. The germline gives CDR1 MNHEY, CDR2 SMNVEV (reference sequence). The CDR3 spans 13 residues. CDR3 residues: CASSESVAVWLFF. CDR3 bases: TGTGCCAGCAGTGAATCCGTGGCAGTCTGGCTGTTCTTC.

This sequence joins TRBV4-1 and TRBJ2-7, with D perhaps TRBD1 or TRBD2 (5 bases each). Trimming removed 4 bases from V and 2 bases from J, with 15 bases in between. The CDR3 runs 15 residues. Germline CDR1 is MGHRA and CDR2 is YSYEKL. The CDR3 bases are TGCGCCAGCAGCCTCCAACCCGGGGCCGCCTACGAGCAGTACTTC. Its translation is CASSLQPGAAYEQYF.

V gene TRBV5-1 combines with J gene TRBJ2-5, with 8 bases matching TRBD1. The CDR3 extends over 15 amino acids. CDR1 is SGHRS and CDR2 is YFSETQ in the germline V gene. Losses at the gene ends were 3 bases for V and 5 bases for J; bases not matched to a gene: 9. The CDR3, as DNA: TGCGCCAGCAGCTGGGGGACAGGCCGAGGGGAGACCCAGTACTTC. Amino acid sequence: CASSWGTGRGETQYF.

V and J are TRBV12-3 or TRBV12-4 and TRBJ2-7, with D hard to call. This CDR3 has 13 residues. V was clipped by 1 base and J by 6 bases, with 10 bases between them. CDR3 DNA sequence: TGTGCCAGCAGTTTAGGTTCGGTGTTCGAGCAGTACTTC. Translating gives CASSLGSVFEQYF.

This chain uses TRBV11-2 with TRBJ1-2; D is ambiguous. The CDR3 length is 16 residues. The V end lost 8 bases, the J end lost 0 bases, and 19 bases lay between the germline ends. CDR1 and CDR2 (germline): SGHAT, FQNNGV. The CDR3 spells CASLAISGPSNYGYTF. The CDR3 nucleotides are TGTGCCAGCCTTGCCATTTCAGGCCCCTCTAACTATGGCTACACCTTC.

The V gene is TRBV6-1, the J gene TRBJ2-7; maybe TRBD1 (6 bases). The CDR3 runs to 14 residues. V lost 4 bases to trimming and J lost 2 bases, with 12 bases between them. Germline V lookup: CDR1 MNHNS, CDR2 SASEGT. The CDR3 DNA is TGTGCCAGCAGTGTCGGCAGACAGGCCTACGAGCAGTACTTC. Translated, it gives CASSVGRQAYEQYF.

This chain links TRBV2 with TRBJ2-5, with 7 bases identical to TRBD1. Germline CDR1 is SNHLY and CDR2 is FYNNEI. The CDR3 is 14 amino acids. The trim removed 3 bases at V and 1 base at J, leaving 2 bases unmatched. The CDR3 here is CASSERTGQETQYF. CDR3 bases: TGTGCCAGCAGTGAGCGGACAGGCCAAGAGACCCAGTACTTC.

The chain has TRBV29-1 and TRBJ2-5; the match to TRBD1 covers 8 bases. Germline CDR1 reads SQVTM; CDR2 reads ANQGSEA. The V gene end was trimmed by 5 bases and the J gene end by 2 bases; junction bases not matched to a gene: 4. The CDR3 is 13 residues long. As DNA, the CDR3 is TGCAGCGTTAAAACAGGGGGACAAGAGACCCAGTACTTC. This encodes CSVKTGGQETQYF.

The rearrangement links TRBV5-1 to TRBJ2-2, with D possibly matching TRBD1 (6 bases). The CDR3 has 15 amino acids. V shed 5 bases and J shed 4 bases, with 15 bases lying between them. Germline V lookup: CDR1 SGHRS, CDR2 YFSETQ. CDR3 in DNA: TGCGCCAGCAGACCCGACCGGACAGCCACCGGGGAGCTGTTTTTT. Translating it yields CASRPDRTATGELFF.

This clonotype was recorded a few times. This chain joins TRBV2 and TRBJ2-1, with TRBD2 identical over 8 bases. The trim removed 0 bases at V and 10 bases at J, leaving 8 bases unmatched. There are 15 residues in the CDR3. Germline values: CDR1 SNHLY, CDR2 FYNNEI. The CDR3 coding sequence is TGTGCCAGCAGTGAAGCGAATGGTAGCGGGAACGAGCAGTTCTTC. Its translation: CASSEANGSGNEQFF.